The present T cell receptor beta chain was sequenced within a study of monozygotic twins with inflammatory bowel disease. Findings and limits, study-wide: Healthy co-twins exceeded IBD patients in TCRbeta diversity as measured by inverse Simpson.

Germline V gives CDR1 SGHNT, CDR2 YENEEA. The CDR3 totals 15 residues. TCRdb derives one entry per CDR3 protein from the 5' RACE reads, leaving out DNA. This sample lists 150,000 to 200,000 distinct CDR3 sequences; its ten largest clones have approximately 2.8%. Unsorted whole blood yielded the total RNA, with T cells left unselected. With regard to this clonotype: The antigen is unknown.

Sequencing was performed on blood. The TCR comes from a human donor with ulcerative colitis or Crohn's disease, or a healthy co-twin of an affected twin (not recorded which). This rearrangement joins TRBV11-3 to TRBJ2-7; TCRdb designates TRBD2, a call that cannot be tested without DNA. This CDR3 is CASSDLAGRSYEQYF.